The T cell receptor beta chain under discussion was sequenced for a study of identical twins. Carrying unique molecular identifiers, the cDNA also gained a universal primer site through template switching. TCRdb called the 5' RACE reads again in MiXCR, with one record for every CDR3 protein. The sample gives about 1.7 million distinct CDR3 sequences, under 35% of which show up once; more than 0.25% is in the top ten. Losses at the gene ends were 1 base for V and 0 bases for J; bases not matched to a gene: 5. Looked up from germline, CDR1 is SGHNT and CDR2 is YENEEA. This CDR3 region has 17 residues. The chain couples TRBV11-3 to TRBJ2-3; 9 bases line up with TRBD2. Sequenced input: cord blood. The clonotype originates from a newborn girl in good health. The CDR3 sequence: CASSLGQAGGSTDTQYF. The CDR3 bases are TGTGCCAGCAGCTTAGGCCAAGCGGGAGGAAGCACAGATACGCAGTATTTT.